This TCR beta chain was retrieved from a study of blood T cell repertoires in COVID-19. Overall study context: Italy, Spain and the United States were the sources of the convalescent and acute COVID-19 samples. PBMCs, B-cell-depleted T cells, or T cells provided the cDNA or gDNA that made up the material.

CDR3 length equals 13 residues. The ends lost 5 bases at V and 4 bases at J; junction bases unmatched: 3. This clone was observed a single time. Repertoires were generated with immunoSEQ multiplex PCR, while TCRdb's copy carries only in-frame clones and drops some. The data hold 140,000 to 150,000 clones, with 88% observed a single time. The J gene is TRBJ1-2, the V gene TRBV12-3 or TRBV12-4; 8 bases are a match to TRBD1. Sequencing was performed on peripheral blood. This TCR was recovered from a man in his sixties with active or convalescent COVID-19. CDR3 in amino acids: CASSLGTGYGYTF. The CDR3 DNA reads as TGTGCCAGCAGTCTTGGGACAGGCTATGGCTACACCTTC.